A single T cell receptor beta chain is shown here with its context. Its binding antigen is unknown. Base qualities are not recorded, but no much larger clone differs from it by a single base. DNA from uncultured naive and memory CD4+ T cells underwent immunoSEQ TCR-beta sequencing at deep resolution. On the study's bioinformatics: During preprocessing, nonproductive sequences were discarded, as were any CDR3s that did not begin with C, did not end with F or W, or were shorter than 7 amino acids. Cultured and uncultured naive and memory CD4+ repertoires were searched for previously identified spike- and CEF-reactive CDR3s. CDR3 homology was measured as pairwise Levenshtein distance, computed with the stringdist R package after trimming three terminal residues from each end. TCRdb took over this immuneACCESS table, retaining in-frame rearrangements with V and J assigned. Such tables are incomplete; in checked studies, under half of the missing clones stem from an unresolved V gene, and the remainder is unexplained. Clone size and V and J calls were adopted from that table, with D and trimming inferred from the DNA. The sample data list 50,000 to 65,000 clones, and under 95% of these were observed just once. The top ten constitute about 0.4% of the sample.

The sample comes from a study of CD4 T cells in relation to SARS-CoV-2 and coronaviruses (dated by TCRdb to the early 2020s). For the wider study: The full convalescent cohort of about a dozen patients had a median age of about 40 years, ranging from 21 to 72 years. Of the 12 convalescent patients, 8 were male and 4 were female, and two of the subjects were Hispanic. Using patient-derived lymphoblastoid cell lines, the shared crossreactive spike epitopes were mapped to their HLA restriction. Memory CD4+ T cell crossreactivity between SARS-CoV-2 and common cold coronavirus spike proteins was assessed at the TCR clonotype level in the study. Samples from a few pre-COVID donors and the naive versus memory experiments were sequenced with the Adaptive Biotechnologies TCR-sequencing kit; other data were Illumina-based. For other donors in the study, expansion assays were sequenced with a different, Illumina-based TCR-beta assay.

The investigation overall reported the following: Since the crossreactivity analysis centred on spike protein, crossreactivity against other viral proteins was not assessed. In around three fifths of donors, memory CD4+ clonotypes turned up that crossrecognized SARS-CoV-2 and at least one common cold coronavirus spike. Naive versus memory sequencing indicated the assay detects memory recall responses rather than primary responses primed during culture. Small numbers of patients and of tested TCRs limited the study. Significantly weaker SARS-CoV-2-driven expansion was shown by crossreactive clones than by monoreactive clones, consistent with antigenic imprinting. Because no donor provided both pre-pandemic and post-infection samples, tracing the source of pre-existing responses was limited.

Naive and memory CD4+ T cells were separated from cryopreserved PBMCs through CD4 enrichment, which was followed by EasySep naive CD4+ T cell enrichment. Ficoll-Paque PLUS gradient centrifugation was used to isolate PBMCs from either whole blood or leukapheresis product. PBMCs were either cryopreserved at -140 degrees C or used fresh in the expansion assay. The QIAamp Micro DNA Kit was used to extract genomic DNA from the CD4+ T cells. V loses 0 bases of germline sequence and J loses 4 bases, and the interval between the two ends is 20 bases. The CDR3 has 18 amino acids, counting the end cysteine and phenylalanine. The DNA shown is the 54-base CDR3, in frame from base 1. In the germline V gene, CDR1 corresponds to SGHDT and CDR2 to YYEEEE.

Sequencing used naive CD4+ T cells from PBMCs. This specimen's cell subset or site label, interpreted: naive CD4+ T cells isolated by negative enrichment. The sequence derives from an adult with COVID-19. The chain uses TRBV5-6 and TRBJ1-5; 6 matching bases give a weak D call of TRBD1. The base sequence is TGTGCCAGCAGCTTGGCCGGAGGGGGGGGTCGCTTTAATCAGCCCCAGCATTTT. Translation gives CASSLAGGGGRFNQPQHF. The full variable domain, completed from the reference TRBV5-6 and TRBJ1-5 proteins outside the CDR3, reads DAGVTQSPTHLIKTRGQQVTLRCSPKSGHDTVSWYQQALGQGPQFIFQYYEEEERQRGNFPDRFSGHQFPNYSSELNVNALLLGDSALYLCASSLAGGGGRFNQPQHFGDGTRLSIL.